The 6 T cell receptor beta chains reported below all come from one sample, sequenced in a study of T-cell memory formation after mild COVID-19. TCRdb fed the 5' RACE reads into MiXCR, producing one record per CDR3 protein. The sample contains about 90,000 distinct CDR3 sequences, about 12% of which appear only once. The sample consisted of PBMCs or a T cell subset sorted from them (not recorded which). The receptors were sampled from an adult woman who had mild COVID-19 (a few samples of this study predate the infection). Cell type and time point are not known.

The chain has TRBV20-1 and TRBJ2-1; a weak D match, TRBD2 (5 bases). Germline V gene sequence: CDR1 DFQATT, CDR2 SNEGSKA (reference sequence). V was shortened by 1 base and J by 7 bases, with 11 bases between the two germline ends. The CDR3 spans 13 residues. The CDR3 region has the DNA TGCAGTGCTAGAGTAGCGACTTATAATGAGCAGTTCTTC. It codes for CSARVATYNEQFF.

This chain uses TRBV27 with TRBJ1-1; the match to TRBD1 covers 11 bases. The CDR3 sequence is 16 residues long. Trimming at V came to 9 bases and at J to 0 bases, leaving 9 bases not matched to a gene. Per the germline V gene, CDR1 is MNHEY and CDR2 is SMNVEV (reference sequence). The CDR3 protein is CASSGTGGYMNTEAFF. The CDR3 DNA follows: TGTGCCAGTAGTGGGACAGGGGGGTATATGAACACTGAAGCTTTCTTT.

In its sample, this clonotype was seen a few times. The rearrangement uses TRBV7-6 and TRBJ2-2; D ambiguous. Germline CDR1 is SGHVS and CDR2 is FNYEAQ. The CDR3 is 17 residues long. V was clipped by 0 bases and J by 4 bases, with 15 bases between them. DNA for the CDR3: TGTGCCAGCAGCTTAGCGGTCCTAGATAGGATCACCGGGGAGCTGTTTTTT. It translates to CASSLAVLDRITGELFF. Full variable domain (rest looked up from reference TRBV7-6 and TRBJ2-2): GAGVSQSPRYKVTKRGQDVALRCDPISGHVSLYWYRQALGQGPEFLTYFNYEAQQDKSGLPNDRFSAERPEGSISTLTIQRTEQRDSAMYRCASSLAVLDRITGELFFGEGSRLTVL.

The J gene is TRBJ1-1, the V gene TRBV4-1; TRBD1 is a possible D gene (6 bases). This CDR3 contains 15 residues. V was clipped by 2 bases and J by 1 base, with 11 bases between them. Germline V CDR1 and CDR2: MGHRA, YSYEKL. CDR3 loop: CASSQRKTGNTEAFF. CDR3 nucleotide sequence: TGCGCCAGCAGCCAAAGGAAGACAGGGAACACTGAAGCTTTCTTT.

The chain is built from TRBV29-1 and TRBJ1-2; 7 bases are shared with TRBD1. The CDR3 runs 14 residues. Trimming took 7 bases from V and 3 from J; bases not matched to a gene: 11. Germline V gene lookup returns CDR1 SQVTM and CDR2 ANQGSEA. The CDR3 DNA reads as TGCAGCGGCGTAGGGGGACAGCCTGACTATGGCTACACCTTC. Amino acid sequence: CSGVGGQPDYGYTF. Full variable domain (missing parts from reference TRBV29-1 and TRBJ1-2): SAVISQKPSRDICQRGTSLTIQCQVDSQVTMMFWYRQQPGQSLTLIATANQGSEATYESGFVIDKFPISRPNLTFSTLTVSNMSPEDSSIYLCSGVGGQPDYGYTFGSGTRLTVV.

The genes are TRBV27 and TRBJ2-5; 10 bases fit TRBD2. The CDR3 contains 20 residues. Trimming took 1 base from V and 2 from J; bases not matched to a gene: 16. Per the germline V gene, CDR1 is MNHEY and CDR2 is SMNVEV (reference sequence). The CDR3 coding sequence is TGTGCCAGCAGTTTATGGGGGCCGGCTAGCGGGAGCGGTAGTCAAGAGACCCAGTACTTC. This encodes CASSLWGPASGSGSQETQYF.